These 19 T cell receptor beta chains came from one sample sequenced in a study of T cell responses to AZD1222 COVID-19 vaccine. The assay was immunoSEQ multiplex PCR, and TCRdb's table has in-frame clones only and misses some. This table holds about 75,000 clones, around 88% found once. The source was peripheral blood, collected 28 days after the second dose of the MenACWY control vaccine. The receptor source for this set is an adult who received the MenACWY meningococcal vaccine as a control.

The chain carries TRBV2 and TRBJ2-7; D perhaps matches TRBD2 (5 bases). Germline CDR1 is SNHLY and CDR2 is FYNNEI. Between the trimmed V and J ends, which lost 4 bases and 4 bases, there was a span of 14 bases. The CDR3 spans 14 residues. CDR3 residues: CASSVPLGIYEQYF. The CDR3 DNA is TGTGCCAGCAGTGTTCCACTAGGGATTTACGAGCAGTACTTC.

The chain carries TRBV18 and TRBJ2-7, with a possible D match to TRBD1 (6 bases). The germline V gene encodes CDR1 KGHSH and CDR2 LQKENI. The CDR3 runs 17 residues. Trimming left V 6 bases short and J 4 bases short, with 25 bases between. DNA for the CDR3: TGTGCCAGCTCCGGCCCTACAGGGCCCTCTCTTCTATACGAGCAGTACTTC. This translates into CASSGPTGPSLLYEQYF.

This clone was seen once. The V gene is TRBV5-1, the J gene TRBJ2-1, with 10 bases fitting TRBD2. Germline V CDR1 and CDR2: SGHRS, YFSETQ. This CDR3 has 15 amino acids. Germline trimming cut 1 base from V and 5 bases from J; bases unmatched to any gene: 3. The CDR3 sequence is CASSLTSGDHNEQFF. The CDR3 coding sequence is TGCGCCAGCAGCTTGACTAGCGGGGACCACAATGAGCAGTTCTTC. Looking up the rest from reference TRBV5-1 and TRBJ2-1 gives the full variable domain: KAGVTQTPRYLIKTRGQQVTLSCSPISGHRSVSWYQQTPGQGLQFLFEYFSETQRNKGNFPGRFSGRQFSNSRSEMNVSTLELGDSALYLCASSLTSGDHNEQFFGPGTRLTVL.

The chain recombines TRBV6-1 with TRBJ2-5; D uncertain. CDR3 size: 15 residues. The germline V gene encodes CDR1 MNHNS and CDR2 SASEGT. Deletions cut 1 base from V and 1 base from J, with 10 bases between. This chain's CDR3 is CASSEVLHIQETQYF. DNA for the CDR3: TGTGCCAGCAGTGAAGTTTTACATATCCAAGAGACCCAGTACTTC.

This clone occurred a few times. V usage is TRBV20-1 and J usage is TRBJ1-1; 7 positions match TRBD1. CDR3 size: 11 residues. V gave up 7 bases and J gave up 10 bases; unmatched junction bases: 9. CDR1 is DFQATT and CDR2 is SNEGSKA in the germline V gene (reference sequence). The CDR3 sequence is CSDAGGLRAFF. In DNA, the CDR3 is TGCAGTGACGCAGGGGGGCTGAGAGCTTTCTTT.

The sample holds one count of this clone. The rearrangement joins TRBV7-9 to TRBJ2-1; D possibly matches TRBD1 or TRBD2 (6 bases each). Trimming took 1 base from V and 9 from J, leaving 19 bases between them. The CDR3 is made up of 16 amino acids. Germline CDR1 SEHNR, CDR2 FQNEAQ (reference sequence). The CDR3 here is CASSLVYPGARVEQFF. The CDR3, as DNA: TGTGCCAGCAGCTTAGTCTATCCGGGGGCAAGGGTTGAGCAGTTCTTC.

The chain recombines TRBV6-5 with TRBJ1-1; D ambiguous. V gave up 2 bases and J gave up 8 bases, with 9 bases separating them. CDR3 length: 12 residues. Germline values: CDR1 MNHEY, CDR2 SVGAGI. The chain's CDR3 is CASSYGGQEAFF. CDR3 DNA: TGTGCCAGCAGTTACGGCGGGCAGGAAGCTTTCTTT.

The CDR3 here is CASSQVAGYTEAFF. CDR3 coding DNA: TGTGCCAGCAGCCAAGTGGCAGGTTACACTGAAGCTTTCTTT. The rearrangement links TRBV4-2 to TRBJ1-1; D is unclear. The CDR3 has 14 residues. The germline V and J ends were trimmed by 1 base and 3 bases, with 9 bases remaining between them. CDR1 is LGHNA and CDR2 is YNFKEQ in the germline V gene.

The rearrangement links TRBV27 to TRBJ1-6, with no clear D. This CDR3 spans 13 amino acids. Germline values: CDR1 MNHEY, CDR2 SMNVEV (reference sequence). Trimming cost V 7 bases and J 4 bases, with 8 bases left between them. DNA of the CDR3: TGTGCCAGCACACAGCGGTATAATTCACCCCTCCACTTT. Translating gives CASTQRYNSPLHF.

This chain links TRBV24-1 with TRBJ1-2, with TRBD1 matching over 9 bases. Germline V gene data show CDR1 as KGHDR and CDR2 as SFDVKD. The CDR3 has 16 amino acids. The V and J ends lost 4 bases and 0 bases, in that order; junction bases with no gene match: 5. CDR3 DNA sequence: TGTGCCACCAGTGAAGGGGGACAGGGCCCTAACTATGGCTACACCTTC. Encoded protein: CATSEGGQGPNYGYTF.

V and J are TRBV4-1 and TRBJ1-4; D unresolved. The CDR3 runs to 16 residues. CDR1 and CDR2 from the germline V gene are MGHRA and YSYEKL. Trimming stripped 4 bases from V and 0 bases from J, with 12 bases between. This CDR3 reads CASSLRSGSTNEKLFF. In nucleotides, the CDR3 is TGCGCCAGCAGCCTTCGCTCCGGTTCAACTAATGAAAAACTGTTTTTT.

The rearrangement joins TRBV5-4 to TRBJ1-4, with 7 bases matching TRBD1. The V gene end was trimmed by 3 bases and the J gene end by 5 bases; junction bases not matched to a gene: 10. CDR1 is SGHNT and CDR2 is YYREEE in the germline V gene (reference sequence). The CDR3 spans 16 residues. The CDR3 sequence: CASSYWQGGSNEKLFF. The CDR3 DNA is TGTGCCAGCAGCTATTGGCAGGGGGGGTCGAATGAAAAACTGTTTTTT. Using reference TRBV5-4 and TRBJ1-4 for the parts outside the CDR3, the full variable domain is ETGVTQSPTHLIKTRGQQVTLRCSSQSGHNTVSWYQQALGQGPQFIFQYYREEENGRGNFPPRFSGLQFPNYSSELNVNALELDDSALYLCASSYWQGGSNEKLFFGSGTQLSVL.

Concerning this clone itself: Its ends do not fully match the called genes, so a read error is possible. J is TRBJ2-7 and V is TRBV5-1, with TRBD2 identical over 10 bases. Germline CDR1 and CDR2: SGHRS and YFSETQ. The CDR3 loop spans 15 amino acids. The CDR3 nucleotides read TGCGCCTGCAGCGGGGGGGGACCCTCCCACTACGAGCAGTACTTC. Encoded protein: CACSGGGPSHYEQYF.

The gene calls are TRBV9 and TRBJ1-2, with D uncertain. Germline assignment: CDR1 SGDLS and CDR2 YYNGEE. The V end was cut by 2 bases, the J end by 0 bases, with 11 bases between. There are 15 residues in the CDR3. The CDR3 loop reads CASSVPSGANYGYTF. DNA of the CDR3: TGTGCCAGCAGCGTCCCCTCAGGAGCTAACTATGGCTACACCTTC.

The V call is TRBV6-1, the J call TRBJ1-5; the D is unclear. The germline V and J ends were trimmed by 2 bases and 2 bases, with 7 bases remaining between them. This CDR3 contains 14 residues. Looked up from germline, CDR1 is MNHNS and CDR2 is SASEGT. CDR3 amino acids: CASSENQGNQPQHF. The CDR3 DNA sequence: TGTGCCAGCAGTGAAAACCAGGGCAATCAGCCCCAGCATTTT.

The chain employs TRBV7-8 and TRBJ1-1, with 7 bases identical to TRBD1. This CDR3 contains 11 residues. With 5 bases clipped from V and 10 bases from J, the junction kept 4 bases outside the gene matches. Germline V CDR1 and CDR2: SGHVS, FQNEAQ. For the CDR3, the DNA is TGTGCCAGCAGCGACAGGGCAAGAGCTTTCTTT. Its translation: CASSDRARAFF.

This chain joins TRBV2 and TRBJ1-5; no firm D call. Germline V gene sequence: CDR1 SNHLY, CDR2 FYNNEI. The CDR3 is made up of 16 amino acids. V was cut by 4 bases and J by 3 bases, with 16 bases left in between. CDR3 in amino acids: CASSAGIVSINQPQHF. The CDR3, as DNA: TGTGCCAGCAGTGCTGGGATTGTCAGTATCAATCAGCCCCAGCATTTT.

This clone came up once. This chain connects TRBV13 to TRBJ1-3; TRBD1 might be the D (6 bases). CDR1 PRHDT and CDR2 FYEKMQ come from the germline V gene (reference sequence). The ends were cut back, 3 bases at V and 1 base at J, with 19 bases in the middle. This CDR3 contains 18 residues. CDR3 sequence: CASSFGPAGDLSGNTIYF. CDR3 bases: TGTGCCAGCAGCTTCGGCCCGGCAGGGGATCTGTCTGGAAACACCATATATTTT.

A single count supports this clone. This chain joins TRBV25-1 and TRBJ1-1; tentatively, D is TRBD1 (6 bases). Germline-derived CDR1 and CDR2 are MGHDK and SYGVNS. V was cut by 6 bases and J by 8 bases, with 13 bases left in between. This CDR3 has 12 amino acids. The CDR3 coding sequence is TGTGCCAGCAGCCTACAGGGTTGGGAAGCTTTCTTT. Translating it yields CASSLQGWEAFF.